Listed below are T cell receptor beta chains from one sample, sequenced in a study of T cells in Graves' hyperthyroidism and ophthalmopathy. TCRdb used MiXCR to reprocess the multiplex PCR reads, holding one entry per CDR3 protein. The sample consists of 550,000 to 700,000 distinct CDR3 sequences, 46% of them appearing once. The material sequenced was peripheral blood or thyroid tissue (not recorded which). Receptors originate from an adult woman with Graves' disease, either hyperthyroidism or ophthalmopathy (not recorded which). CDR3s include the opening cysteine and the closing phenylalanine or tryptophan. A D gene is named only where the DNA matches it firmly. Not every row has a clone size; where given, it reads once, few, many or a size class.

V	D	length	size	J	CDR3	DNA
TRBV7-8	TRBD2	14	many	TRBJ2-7	CASSLGSGRNEQYF	TGTGCCAGCAGCTTAGGTAGCGGGAGAAACGAGCAGTACTTC
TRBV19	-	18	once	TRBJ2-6	CASSIRITGNSGANVLTF	TGTGCCAGTAGTATTAGGATTACAGGGAACTCTGGGGCCAACGTCCTGACTTTC
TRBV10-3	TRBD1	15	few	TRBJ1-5	CAISVTGDSNQPQHF	TGTGCCATCAGTGTGACAGGGGATAGCAATCAGCCCCAGCATTTT
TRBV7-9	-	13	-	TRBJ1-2	CASSWTSGDGYTF	TGTGCCAGCAGCTGGACTAGCGGGGATGGCTACACCTTC
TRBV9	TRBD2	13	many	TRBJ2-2	CASAGGHTGELFF	TGTGCCAGTGCGGGGGGGCACACCGGGGAGCTGTTTTTT
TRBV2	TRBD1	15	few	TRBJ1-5	CASRTTDRGNQPQHF	TGTGCCAGCAGAACAACGGACAGGGGCAATCAGCCCCAGCATTTT
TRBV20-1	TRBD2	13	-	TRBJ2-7	CSAGRGSRYEQYF	TGCAGTGCTGGGAGGGGTTCGCGCTACGAGCAGTACTTC
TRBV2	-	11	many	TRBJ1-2	CASTNSDSRTF	TGTGCCAGCACGAATAGTGACAGTCGCACCTTC
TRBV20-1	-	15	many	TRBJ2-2	CSASGGIRNTGELFF	TGCAGTGCTAGTGGGGGGATTCGAAACACCGGGGAGCTGTTTTTT
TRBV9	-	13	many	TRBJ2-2	CASSTRVFGELFF	TGTGCCAGCAGCACTAGGGTGTTCGGGGAGCTGTTTTTT
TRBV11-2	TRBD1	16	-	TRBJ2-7	CASSAGRDRAVYEQYF	TGTGCCAGCAGTGCTGGCCGGGACAGGGCAGTCTACGAGCAGTACTTC
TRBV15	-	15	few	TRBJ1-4	CATSTLRLNHEKLFF	TGTGCCACCTCCACTCTCCGACTCAACCATGAAAAACTGTTTTTT
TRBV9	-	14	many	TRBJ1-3	CASSVGMAGNTIYF	TGTGCCAGCAGCGTAGGAATGGCGGGAAACACCATATATTTT
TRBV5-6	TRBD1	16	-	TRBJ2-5	CASSLAWDRGQETQYF	TGTGCCAGCAGCTTGGCCTGGGACAGGGGACAAGAGACCCAGTACTTC
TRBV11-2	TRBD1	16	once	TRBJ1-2	CASSLDLGQLGYGYTF	TGTGCCAGCAGCTTAGATTTGGGACAGTTGGGGTATGGCTACACCTTC
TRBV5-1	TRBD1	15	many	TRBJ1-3	CASSAGQGDGNTIYF	TGCGCCAGCAGCGCGGGACAGGGTGACGGAAACACCATATATTTT
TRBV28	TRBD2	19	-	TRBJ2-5	CASSSRSGVLPVRRETQYF	TGTGCCAGCAGTTCAAGAAGCGGGGTACTCCCGGTGAGGAGAGAGACCCAGTACTTC
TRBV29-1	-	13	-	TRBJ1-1	CSVELGGGTEAFF	TGCAGCGTTGAGCTGGGCGGTGGCACTGAAGCTTTCTTT
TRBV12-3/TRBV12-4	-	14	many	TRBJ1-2	CASSLRTLPYGYTF	TGTGCCAGCAGTTTAAGGACACTTCCCTATGGCTACACCTTC
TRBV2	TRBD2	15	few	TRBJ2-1	CASSDLTSGYNEQFF	TGTGCCAGCAGTGATTTGACTAGCGGATACAATGAGCAGTTCTTC
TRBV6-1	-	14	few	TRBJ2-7	CASSSHRHSYEQYF	TGTGCCAGCAGTTCGCACAGGCACTCCTACGAGCAGTACTTC
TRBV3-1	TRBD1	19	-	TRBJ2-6	CANSRPTGGTSSGANVLTF	TGTGCCAACAGCCGACCTACAGGGGGTACAAGCTCTGGGGCCAACGTCCTGACTTTC
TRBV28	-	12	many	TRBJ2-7	CASGGNSYEQYF	TGTGCCAGCGGTGGGAATTCATACGAGCAGTACTTC
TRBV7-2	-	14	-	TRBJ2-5	CASSQTKRGETQYF	TGTGCCAGCTCGCAAACGAAAAGGGGAGAGACCCAGTACTTC
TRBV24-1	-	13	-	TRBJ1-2	CATSSGRNYGYTF	TGTGCCACCAGTTCCGGCAGAAACTATGGCTACACCTTC
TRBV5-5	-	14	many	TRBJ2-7	CASSSPGTPSEQYF	TGTGCCAGCAGCTCCCCAGGGACACCGTCTGAGCAGTACTTC
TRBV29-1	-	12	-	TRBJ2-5	CSVEDSYQTQYF	TGCAGCGTTGAGGACTCCTATCAGACCCAGTACTTC
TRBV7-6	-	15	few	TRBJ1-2	CASSLVEGGRYGYTF	TGTGCCAGCAGCTTAGTTGAGGGAGGAAGATATGGCTACACCTTC
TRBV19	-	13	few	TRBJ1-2	CASSIAGAYGYTF	TGTGCCAGTAGTATAGCGGGGGCCTATGGCTACACCTTC
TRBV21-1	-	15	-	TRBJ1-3	CASSILAGSGNTIYF	TGTGCCAGCAGCATATTAGCTGGGTCTGGAAACACCATATATTTT
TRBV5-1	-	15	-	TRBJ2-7	CASGRKTTPPGQQYF	TGCGCCAGCGGGCGGAAGACGACACCACCGGGACAGCAGTACTTC
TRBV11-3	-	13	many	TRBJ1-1	CASSRPGDTEAFF	TGTGCCAGCAGCCGGCCAGGGGACACTGAAGCTTTCTTT
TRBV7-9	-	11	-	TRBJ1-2	CASSPAHGYTF	TGTGCCAGCAGTCCGGCCCATGGCTACACCTTC
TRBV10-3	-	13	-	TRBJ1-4	CAISDHSNEKLFF	TGTGCCATCAGTGACCATAGCAATGAAAAACTGTTTTTT
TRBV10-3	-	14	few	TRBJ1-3	CAIRTDLPGNTIYF	TGTGCCATCAGGACAGACTTACCTGGAAACACCATATATTTT
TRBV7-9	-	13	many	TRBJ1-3	CASSLGVRNTIYF	TGTGCCAGCAGCTTAGGTGTAAGAAACACCATATATTTT
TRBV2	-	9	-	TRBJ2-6	CASGRLLTF	TGTGCCAGCGGAAGATTGCTGACTTTC
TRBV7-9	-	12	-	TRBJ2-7	CASSSLGDEQYF	TGTGCCAGCAGCTCTCTGGGGGACGAGCAGTACTTC
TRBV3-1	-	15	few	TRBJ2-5	CASSQGPVTGETQYF	TGTGCCAGCAGCCAAGGGCCGGTAACAGGAGAGACCCAGTACTTC
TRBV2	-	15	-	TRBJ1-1	CASSDSTGGGLEAFF	TGTGCCAGCAGTGACTCGACGGGGGGCGGCCTTGAAGCTTTCTTT
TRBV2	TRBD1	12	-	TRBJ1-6	CASSTGEAPLHF	TGTGCCAGCTCTACAGGGGAGGCACCCCTCCACTTT
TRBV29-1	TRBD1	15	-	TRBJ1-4	CSARGKDRANEKLFF	TGCAGCGCCCGAGGAAAGGACAGGGCTAATGAAAAACTGTTTTTT
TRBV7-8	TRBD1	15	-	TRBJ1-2	CASSLRTGVFYGYTF	TGTGCCAGCAGCCTGAGGACAGGGGTTTTTTATGGCTACACCTTC
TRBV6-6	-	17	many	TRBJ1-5	CASSSSPPDRFMEPQHF	TGTGCCAGCAGTTCCTCCCCCCCGGACCGGTTTATGGAGCCCCAGCATTTT
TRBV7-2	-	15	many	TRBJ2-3	CASSLLGLGTDTQYF	TGTGCCAGCAGCTTATTGGGTCTGGGGACAGATACGCAGTATTTT
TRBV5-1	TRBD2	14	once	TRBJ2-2	CASSPLADTGELFF	TGCGCCAGCAGTCCGCTAGCGGACACCGGGGAGCTGTTTTTT
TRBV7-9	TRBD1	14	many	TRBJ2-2	CASSPPTGVGELFF	TGTGCCAGCAGCCCACCGACAGGGGTCGGGGAGCTGTTTTTT
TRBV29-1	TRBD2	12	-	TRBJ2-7	CSVSTSVYEQYF	TGCAGCGTATCGACTAGCGTCTACGAGCAGTACTTC
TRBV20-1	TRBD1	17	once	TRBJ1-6	CSAAFLGGTGHNSPLHF	TGCAGTGCTGCCTTCCTAGGGGGGACAGGGCATAATTCACCCCTCCACTTT
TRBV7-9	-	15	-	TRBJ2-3	CASSFYLGGVDTQYF	TGTGCCAGCAGCTTTTATTTGGGAGGTGTTGATACGCAGTATTTT
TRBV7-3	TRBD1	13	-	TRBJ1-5	CALRSLDRGPQHF	TGTGCCCTTCGCAGCTTAGACAGGGGACCCCAGCATTTT
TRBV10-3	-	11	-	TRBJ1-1	CAISAQGGAFF	TGTGCCATCAGTGCCCAAGGGGGTGCTTTCTTT
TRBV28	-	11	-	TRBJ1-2	CASRGIYGYTF	TGTGCCAGCAGAGGAATCTATGGCTACACCTTC
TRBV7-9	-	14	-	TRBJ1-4	CASSPDRRNEKLFF	TGTGCCAGCAGTCCTGACAGACGGAATGAAAAACTGTTTTTT
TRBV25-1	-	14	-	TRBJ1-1	CASRAGGRNTEAFF	TGTGCCAGCAGGGCCGGCGGCCGGAACACTGAAGCTTTCTTT
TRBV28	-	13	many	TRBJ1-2	CASTFSGFRGYTF	TGTGCCAGCACTTTCTCAGGGTTTAGAGGCTACACCTTC
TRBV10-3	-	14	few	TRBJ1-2	CAIKGAGDYYGYTF	TGTGCCATCAAAGGGGCAGGGGATTACTATGGCTACACCTTC